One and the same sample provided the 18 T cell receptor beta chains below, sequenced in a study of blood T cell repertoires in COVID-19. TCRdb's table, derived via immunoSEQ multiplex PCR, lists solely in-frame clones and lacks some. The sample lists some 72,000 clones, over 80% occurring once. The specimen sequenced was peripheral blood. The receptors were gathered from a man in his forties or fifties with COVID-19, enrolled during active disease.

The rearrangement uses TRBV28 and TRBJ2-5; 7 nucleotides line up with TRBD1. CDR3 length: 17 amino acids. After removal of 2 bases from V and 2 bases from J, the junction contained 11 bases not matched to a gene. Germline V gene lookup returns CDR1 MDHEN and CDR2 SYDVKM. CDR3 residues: CASSLGKGAFGQETQYF. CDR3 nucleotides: TGTGCCAGCAGTTTAGGCAAGGGGGCTTTTGGACAAGAGACCCAGTACTTC.

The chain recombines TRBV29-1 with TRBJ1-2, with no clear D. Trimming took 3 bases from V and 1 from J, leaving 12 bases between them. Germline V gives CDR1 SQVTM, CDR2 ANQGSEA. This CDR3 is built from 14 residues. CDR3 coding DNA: TGCAGCGTTGATAATAGCCGGGGTAACTATGGCTACACCTTC. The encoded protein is CSVDNSRGNYGYTF.

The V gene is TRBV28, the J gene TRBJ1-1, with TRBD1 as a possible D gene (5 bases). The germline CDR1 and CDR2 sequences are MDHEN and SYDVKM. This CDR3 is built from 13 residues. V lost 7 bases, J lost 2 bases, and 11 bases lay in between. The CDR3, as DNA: TGTGCCAGCACCACGGACAAAAACACTGAAGCTTTCTTT. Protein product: CASTTDKNTEAFF.

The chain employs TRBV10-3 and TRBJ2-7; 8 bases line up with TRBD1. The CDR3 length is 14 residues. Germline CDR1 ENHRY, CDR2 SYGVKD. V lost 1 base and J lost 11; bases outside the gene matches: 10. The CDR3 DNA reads TGTGCCATCAGTGAGTTGGACAGGGTCTCGGCCAAGTACTTC. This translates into CAISELDRVSAKYF.

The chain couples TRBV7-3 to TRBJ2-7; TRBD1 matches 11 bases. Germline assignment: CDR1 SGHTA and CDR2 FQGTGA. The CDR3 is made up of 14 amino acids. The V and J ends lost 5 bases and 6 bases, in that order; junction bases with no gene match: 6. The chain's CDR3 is CASSLGQGASEQYF. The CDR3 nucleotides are TGTGCCAGCAGCCTCGGACAGGGGGCAAGCGAGCAGTACTTC.

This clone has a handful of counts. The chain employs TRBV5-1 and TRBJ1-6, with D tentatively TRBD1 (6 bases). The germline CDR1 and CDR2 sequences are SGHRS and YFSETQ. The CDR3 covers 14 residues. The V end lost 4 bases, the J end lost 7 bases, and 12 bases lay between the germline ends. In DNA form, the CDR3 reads TGCGCCAGCAGCCCGACAGGTCCCAATTCACCCCTCCACTTT. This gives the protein CASSPTGPNSPLHF.

The CDR3: CASSQDRASGAYEQYF. CDR3 coding DNA: TGTGCCAGCAGCCAAGATAGGGCTAGCGGTGCCTACGAGCAGTACTTC. The V call is TRBV14, the J call TRBJ2-7; 7 bases fit TRBD2. V was pared by 0 bases and J by 2 bases, with 7 bases of the junction left unmatched. This CDR3 spans 16 amino acids. Germline lookup yields CDR1 SGHDN and CDR2 FVKESK.

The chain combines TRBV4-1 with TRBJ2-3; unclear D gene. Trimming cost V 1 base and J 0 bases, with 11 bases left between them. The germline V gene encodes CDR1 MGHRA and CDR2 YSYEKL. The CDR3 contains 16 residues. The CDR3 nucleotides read TGCGCCAGCAGCCAAGTCAACCTAGTTAGCACAGATACGCAGTATTTT. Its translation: CASSQVNLVSTDTQYF.

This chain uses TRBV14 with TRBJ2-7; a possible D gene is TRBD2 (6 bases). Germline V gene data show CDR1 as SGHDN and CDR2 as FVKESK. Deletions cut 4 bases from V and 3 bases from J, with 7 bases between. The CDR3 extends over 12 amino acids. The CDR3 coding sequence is TGTGCCAGCAGCCTGGGGGGCTACGAGCAGTACTTC. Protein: CASSLGGYEQYF.

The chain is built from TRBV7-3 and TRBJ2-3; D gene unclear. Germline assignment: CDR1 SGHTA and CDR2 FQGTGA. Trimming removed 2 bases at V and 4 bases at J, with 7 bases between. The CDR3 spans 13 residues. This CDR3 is CASSLQFADTQYF. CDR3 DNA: TGTGCCAGCAGCTTACAGTTCGCAGATACGCAGTATTTT.

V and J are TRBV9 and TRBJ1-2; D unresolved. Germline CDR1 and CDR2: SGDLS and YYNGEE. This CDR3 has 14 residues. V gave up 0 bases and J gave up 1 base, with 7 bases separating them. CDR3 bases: TGTGCCAGCAGCGTAGATTCGGGTAACTATGGCTACACCTTC. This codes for CASSVDSGNYGYTF.

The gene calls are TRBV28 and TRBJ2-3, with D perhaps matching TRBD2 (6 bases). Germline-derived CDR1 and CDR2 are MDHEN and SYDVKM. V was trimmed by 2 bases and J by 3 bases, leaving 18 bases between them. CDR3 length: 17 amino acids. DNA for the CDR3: TGTGCCAGCAGTTTACAGGGACCCTCTCGGGGGACAGATACGCAGTATTTT. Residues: CASSLQGPSRGTDTQYF.

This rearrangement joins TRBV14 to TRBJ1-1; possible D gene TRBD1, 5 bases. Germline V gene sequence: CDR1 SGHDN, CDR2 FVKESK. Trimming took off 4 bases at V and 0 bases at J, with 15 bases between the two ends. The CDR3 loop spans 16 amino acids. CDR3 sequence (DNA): TGTGCCAGCAGCCCGCGACAGCATCCCTTGAACACTGAAGCTTTCTTT. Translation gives CASSPRQHPLNTEAFF.

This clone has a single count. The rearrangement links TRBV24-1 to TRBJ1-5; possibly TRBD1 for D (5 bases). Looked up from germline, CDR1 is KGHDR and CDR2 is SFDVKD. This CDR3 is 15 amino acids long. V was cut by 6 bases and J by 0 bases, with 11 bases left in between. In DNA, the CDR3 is TGTGCCACCAGTTCCACAGGAGCTAGCAATCAGCCCCAGCATTTT. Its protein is CATSSTGASNQPQHF.

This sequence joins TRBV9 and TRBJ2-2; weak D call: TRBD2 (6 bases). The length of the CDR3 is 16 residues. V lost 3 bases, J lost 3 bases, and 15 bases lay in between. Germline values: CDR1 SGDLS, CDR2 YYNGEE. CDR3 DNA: TGTGCCAGCAGCGCCGACGTGGGAGGACACACCGGGGAGCTGTTTTTT. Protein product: CASSADVGGHTGELFF.

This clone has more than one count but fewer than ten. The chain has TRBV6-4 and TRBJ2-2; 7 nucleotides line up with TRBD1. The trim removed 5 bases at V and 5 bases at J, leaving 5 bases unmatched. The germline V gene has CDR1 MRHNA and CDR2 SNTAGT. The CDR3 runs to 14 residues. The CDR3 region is CASSSRGNTGELFF. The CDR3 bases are TGTGCCAGCAGTTCCAGGGGGAATACCGGGGAGCTGTTTTTT.

The CDR3 loop is CAWVGMLNTEAFF. The DNA for the CDR3 is TGTGCCTGGGTCGGGATGTTGAACACTGAAGCTTTCTTT. J is TRBJ1-1 and V is TRBV30; D uncertain. Germline V CDR1 and CDR2: GTSNPN, SVGIG (reference sequence). The V end lost 5 bases, the J end lost 0 bases, and 10 bases lay between the germline ends. The CDR3 extends over 13 amino acids.

Written as DNA, the CDR3 is TGTGCCAGCACGGGACAGGGCACAGATACGCAGTATTTT. Translated, it gives CASTGQGTDTQYF. The rearrangement joins TRBV19 to TRBJ2-3; TRBD1 aligns across 8 bases. This CDR3 spans 13 amino acids. The trim removed 9 bases at V and 1 base at J, leaving 3 bases unmatched. Per the germline V gene, CDR1 is LNHDA and CDR2 is SQIVND (reference sequence).